This T cell receptor (beta chain) was recorded in a study of blood T cell repertoires in COVID-19. Background on the study: The samples span acute and convalescent COVID-19 from the United States, Italy and Spain.

Germline V gene lookup returns CDR1 SGHNT and CDR2 YYREEE (reference sequence). The V and J ends lost 4 bases and 2 bases respectively, with 12 bases between them. The CDR3 contains 14 residues. Original methodology: Reference gene primer amplification in the assay estimated nucleated cell counts. The assay was immunoSEQ multiplex PCR, and TCRdb's table has in-frame clones only and misses some. V and J calls and clone size are those listed in that table; D and trimming were worked out from the DNA. The sample has approximately 240,000 clones; more than 65% are singletons. This clone was detected only once.

The rearrangement uses TRBV5-4 and TRBJ1-2, with D perhaps matching TRBD1 (6 bases). This receptor was obtained from an older woman with acute or convalescent COVID-19. Sequencing used peripheral blood. Written as DNA, the CDR3 is TGTGCCAGCAGCCGCAGGACAGACAACTATGGCTACACCTTC. This sequence encodes CASSRRTDNYGYTF.